The 24 T cell receptor beta chains reported below all come from one sample, sequenced in a study of chemoradiotherapy in HPV16-positive cancers (dated by TCRdb to 2022 to 2024). The library was built by means of the immunoSEQ multiplex PCR assay. This is the immuneACCESS table as TCRdb keeps it, with only in-frame sequences that have V and J called. A part of the clones is gone; compared with another copy, unresolved V genes explain less than half, and the rest is unexplained. For this sample there are about 25,000 clones; approximately 92% appear just once. Roughly 23% of the sample belongs to the ten largest clones. This specimen consisted of blood, obtained from a patient who underwent chemoradiotherapy. The receptors originated from a human donor with HPV-associated anogenital cancer.

In DNA form, the CDR3 reads TGTGCCCTATACAGGGAAGATGGTGGAAACACCATATATTTT. Protein sequence: CALYREDGGNTIYF. The gene calls are TRBV2 and TRBJ1-3; D perhaps matches TRBD1 (6 bases). The CDR3 loop spans 14 amino acids. The germline CDR1 and CDR2 sequences are SNHLY and FYNNEI. V was clipped by 11 bases and J by 3 bases, with 17 bases between them.

This chain connects TRBV9 to TRBJ2-6; TRBD2 might be the D (5 bases). Trimming stripped 7 bases from V and 0 bases from J, with 14 bases between. This CDR3 has 16 amino acids. Germline CDR1 SGDLS, CDR2 YYNGEE. The CDR3 DNA sequence: TGTGCCAGCCACAGCGGAGGAAGCTCTGGGGCCAACGTCCTGACTTTC. It encodes CASHSGGSSGANVLTF.

This chain joins TRBV18 and TRBJ2-5; no reliable D call. Trimming took 2 bases from V and 3 from J, leaving 7 bases between them. This CDR3 is built from 13 residues. Looked up from germline, CDR1 is KGHSH and CDR2 is LQKENI. In nucleotides, the CDR3 is TGTGCCAGCTCACCAGGGATAGAAGAGACCCAGTACTTC. Translated, it gives CASSPGIEETQYF. Looking up the rest from reference TRBV18 and TRBJ2-5 gives the full variable domain: NAGVMQNPRHLVRRRGQEARLRCSPMKGHSHVYWYRQLPEEGLKFMVYLQKENIIDESGMPKERFSAEFPKEGPSILRIQQVVRGDSAAYFCASSPGIEETQYFGPGTRLLVL.

This chain uses TRBV12-5 with TRBJ2-1; 10 bases line up with TRBD2. The CDR3 runs 16 residues. Germline loops: CDR1 LGHNT, CDR2 FRNRAP. V gave up 3 bases and J gave up 8 bases; unmatched junction bases: 10. The CDR3 sequence: CASGFTSAGGPHEQFF. DNA of the CDR3: TGTGCTAGTGGTTTTACCTCAGCGGGAGGGCCGCATGAGCAGTTCTTC.

This chain connects TRBV11-1 to TRBJ2-2; TRBD2 is a possible D gene (6 bases). Germline V lookup: CDR1 SGHAT, CDR2 FQDESV (reference sequence). Trimming pared 2 bases from V and 2 bases from J, leaving 9 bases between. The CDR3 is made up of 15 amino acids. In DNA, the CDR3 is TGTGCCAGCAGCTTACGACTAGAAAACACCGGGGAGCTGTTTTTT. Translating it yields CASSLRLENTGELFF.

The CDR3 DNA is TGCAGCGTTGGTGGCAGGCTGACCTACGAGCAGTACTTC. Amino acid sequence: CSVGGRLTYEQYF. The chain recombines TRBV29-1 with TRBJ2-7; D is unclear. V shed 4 bases and J shed 2 bases, with 12 bases lying between them. The CDR3 totals 13 residues. The germline V gene has CDR1 SQVTM and CDR2 ANQGSEA.

The rearrangement joins TRBV10-1 to TRBJ2-1, with a possible D match to TRBD1 (5 bases). The CDR3 runs to 14 residues. V was cut by 0 bases and J by 8 bases, with 11 bases left in between. CDR1 WNHNN and CDR2 SYGVQD come from the germline V gene (reference sequence). Written as DNA, the CDR3 is TGCGCCAGCAGTGAGTCTAGGACAACAGATGAGCAGTTCTTC. It codes for CASSESRTTDEQFF.

The V call is TRBV2, the J call TRBJ1-5, with no clear D. The V end lost 2 bases, the J end lost 1 base, and 9 bases lay between the germline ends. CDR3 length: 15 amino acids. Germline V lookup: CDR1 SNHLY, CDR2 FYNNEI. CDR3 sequence (DNA): TGTGCCAGCAGTGAACAGATCAAGAGCAATCAGCCCCAGCATTTT. It is translated as CASSEQIKSNQPQHF.

The chain combines TRBV6-5 with TRBJ2-3; unclear D gene. Germline lookup yields CDR1 MNHEY and CDR2 SVGAGI. The V and J ends lost 2 bases and 5 bases respectively, with 11 bases between them. The CDR3 has 14 amino acids. CDR3 nucleotide sequence: TGTGCCAGCAGTTACGGTGGTCAGCGAGATACGCAGTATTTT. Translation: CASSYGGQRDTQYF.

This clone showed up just a few times. The chain links TRBV7-8 to TRBJ2-2, with D unclear. V was cut by 2 bases and J by 7 bases, with 2 bases left in between. This CDR3 is 11 amino acids long. Germline CDR1 is SGHVS and CDR2 is FQNEAQ. The CDR3 DNA reads TGTGCCAGCAGCTTATACGGGGAGCTGTTTTTT. Translating gives CASSLYGELFF.

The V and J genes are TRBV7-3 and TRBJ2-5, with 9 bases lining up with TRBD2. This CDR3 is built from 16 residues. CDR1 is SGHTA, CDR2 FQGTGA, per germline. With 4 bases clipped from V and 4 bases from J, the junction kept 10 bases outside the gene matches. CDR3 amino acids: CASSSSAGGLGETQYF. CDR3 nucleotide sequence: TGTGCCAGCAGCTCCTCGGCGGGGGGGCTGGGAGAGACCCAGTACTTC.

The count of this clone is one. This chain connects TRBV29-1 to TRBJ1-4; D ambiguous. This CDR3 is built from 13 residues. Per germline, CDR1 SQVTM and CDR2 ANQGSEA. Trimming took 3 bases from V and 4 from J, leaving 9 bases between them. This CDR3 reads CSVDVGYNEKLFF. The CDR3 region has the DNA TGCAGCGTTGATGTTGGATATAATGAAAAACTGTTTTTT.

CDR3 DNA sequence: TGCGCCAGCGGCATCAGGGGGGGTAGCTACGAGCAGTACTTC. Its translation: CASGIRGGSYEQYF. The chain has TRBV5-1 and TRBJ2-7; D assignment may be TRBD1 or TRBD2 (7 bases each). The ends were cut back, 7 bases at V and 3 bases at J, with 17 bases in the middle. There are 14 residues in the CDR3. Per the germline V gene, CDR1 is SGHRS and CDR2 is YFSETQ.

The rearrangement uses TRBV15 and TRBJ1-5; a possible D gene is TRBD1 (5 bases). V was pared by 1 base and J by 2 bases, with 12 bases between. Germline CDR1 is LNHNV and CDR2 is YYDKDF (reference sequence). The CDR3 is 16 amino acids. CDR3 DNA sequence: TGTGCCACCAGCAGAGGGAAGGGGTTGGGCAATCAGCCCCAGCATTTT. Translating it yields CATSRGKGLGNQPQHF.

This chain connects TRBV27 to TRBJ1-1; D remains ambiguous. V was shortened by 3 bases and J by 0 bases, with 20 bases between the two germline ends. The CDR3 spans 18 residues. The germline CDR1 and CDR2 sequences are MNHEY and SMNVEV (reference sequence). The CDR3 coding sequence is TGTGCCAGCAGTTTCCTTTCCTTAAGTGGTCCCATGAACACTGAAGCTTTCTTT. Translation gives CASSFLSLSGPMNTEAFF.

V and J are TRBV11-2 and TRBJ1-4; D unclear. Germline CDR1 is SGHAT and CDR2 is FQNNGV. This CDR3 comprises 12 residues. With 5 bases removed from V and 8 bases from J, the gap between germline ends came to 9 bases. This CDR3 reads CASSTAGEKLFF. CDR3 DNA sequence: TGTGCCAGCAGCACCGCGGGAGAAAAACTGTTTTTT.

The J gene is TRBJ2-3, the V gene TRBV7-8; D unresolved. The ends were cut back, 1 base at V and 13 bases at J, with 18 bases in the middle. The length of the CDR3 is 14 residues. Germline V gives CDR1 SGHVS, CDR2 FQNEAQ. The CDR3 DNA reads TGTGCCAGCAGCTTAGAGGCTTGGTCCCCTCTGGAGTATTTT. It specifies CASSLEAWSPLEYF. Variable domain in full (rest from reference TRBV7-8 and TRBJ2-3): GAGVSQSPRYKVAKRGQDVALRCDPISGHVSLFWYQQALGQGPEFLTYFQNEAQLDKSGLPSDRFFAERPEGSVSTLKIQRTQQEDSAVYLCASSLEAWSPLEYFGPGTRLTVL.

This chain uses TRBV15 with TRBJ1-5; D call uncertain. V was clipped by 1 base and J by 0 bases, with 7 bases between them. Per the germline V gene, CDR1 is LNHNV and CDR2 is YYDKDF (reference sequence). The CDR3 is made up of 15 amino acids. The CDR3 bases are TGTGCCACCAGCAGAGGCACAGCTAGCAATCAGCCCCAGCATTTT. Encoded protein: CATSRGTASNQPQHF.

The rearrangement joins TRBV30 to TRBJ1-2, with D possibly TRBD1 on 5 matching bases. Per the germline V gene, CDR1 is GTSNPN and CDR2 is SVGIG (reference sequence). Trimming took off 4 bases at V and 7 bases at J, with 13 bases between the two ends. The CDR3 sequence is 12 residues long. The CDR3 spells CAWTGTLGGYTF. CDR3 nucleotides: TGTGCCTGGACCGGGACCCTCGGTGGCTACACCTTC.

The genes are TRBV9 and TRBJ2-1; 11 bases align to TRBD2. CDR1 and CDR2 (germline): SGDLS, YYNGEE. V shed 4 bases and J 7 bases; nucleotides not matched to a gene: 13. The CDR3 has 17 residues. The CDR3 here is CASSLRLATSGVNEQFF. As DNA, the CDR3 is TGTGCCAGCAGCCTAAGACTGGCGACTAGCGGGGTGAATGAGCAGTTCTTC.

The CDR3 DNA reads TGTGCCAGCAGTATGGGGACAGGCCAAGAGACCCAGTACTTC. Protein sequence: CASSMGTGQETQYF. V is TRBV6-1 and J is TRBJ2-5, with 8 bases aligning to TRBD1. The J segment lost 1 base and the V segment lost 5 bases, leaving 3 bases of the junction unmatched. This CDR3 has 14 residues. Germline CDR1 reads MNHNS; CDR2 reads SASEGT.

The chain uses TRBV29-1 and TRBJ1-1; 10 positions agree with TRBD1. The trim removed 6 bases at V and 11 bases at J, leaving 12 bases unmatched. This CDR3 has 13 residues. The germline gives CDR1 SQVTM, CDR2 ANQGSEA. The CDR3 region is CSVDDPDRGKAFF. For the CDR3, the DNA is TGCAGCGTGGATGACCCGGACAGGGGGAAGGCTTTCTTT.

The rearrangement links TRBV6-5 to TRBJ2-2, with D possibly called TRBD1 or TRBD2 (5 bases each). The CDR3 runs 11 residues. Germline CDR1 is MNHEY and CDR2 is SVGAGI. Deletions cut 7 bases from V and 9 bases from J, with 9 bases between. The CDR3 reads CASTLGRELFF. The CDR3 region has the DNA TGTGCCAGCACGTTGGGACGGGAGCTGTTTTTT.

The chain combines TRBV5-1 with TRBJ2-1; TRBD2 agrees at 9 bases. CDR3 length equals 15 residues. Germline V gene sequence: CDR1 SGHRS, CDR2 YFSETQ. The V and J ends lost 4 bases and 5 bases, in that order; junction bases with no gene match: 7. CDR3 protein: CASSPGLARHNEQFF. The CDR3 DNA reads as TGCGCCAGCAGCCCGGGACTAGCTCGACACAATGAGCAGTTCTTC.